These 13 T cell receptor beta chains originate from one sample sequenced in a study of blood T cell repertoires in COVID-19. Clones were read by immunoSEQ multiplex PCR, and TCRdb kept only the in-frame ones, dropping some. The data contain around 100,000 clones, approximately 87% of them singletons. Sequencing input: peripheral blood. These receptors were collected from a woman in her twenties or thirties with acute or convalescent COVID-19.

There are a few counts of this clone. The chain uses TRBV4-1 and TRBJ2-1, with 8 bases matching TRBD2. In germline, CDR1 is MGHRA, CDR2 YSYEKL. V lost 3 bases and J lost 12; bases outside the gene matches: 16. The CDR3 has 16 amino acids. CDR3 loop: CASSQPREGTTTGQFF. The CDR3 DNA reads TGCGCCAGCAGCCAGCCCCGGGAGGGGACGACTACAGGGCAGTTCTTC.

This clone was picked up a small number of times. The chain links TRBV3-1 (or the pseudogene TRBV3-2) to TRBJ1-1; no definite D call. The CDR3 totals 13 residues. The germline CDR1 and CDR2 sequences are LGHDT and YNNKEL (reference sequence). V was cut by 5 bases and J by 1 base, with 8 bases left in between. In DNA, the CDR3 is TGTGCCAGCAGCAAACAGTCGAACACTGAAGCTTTCTTT. Translated, it gives CASSKQSNTEAFF.

This chain joins TRBV2 and TRBJ1-4, with no clear D. The germline CDR1 and CDR2 sequences are SNHLY and FYNNEI. This CDR3 region has 13 residues. V lost 6 bases and J lost 9, with 14 bases in between. The CDR3 nucleotides read TGTGCCAGCAGCCCTAACGGGTTGCAAAAACTGTTTTTT. Protein sequence: CASSPNGLQKLFF.

J is TRBJ2-5 and V is TRBV30, with D possibly being TRBD2 (6 bases). Trimming took off 3 bases at V and 5 bases at J, with 13 bases between the two ends. Germline CDR1 and CDR2: GTSNPN and SVGIG (reference sequence). The CDR3 extends over 13 amino acids. This CDR3 reads CAWSRVGGETQYF. Written as DNA, the CDR3 is TGTGCCTGGAGCAGGGTTGGAGGGGAGACCCAGTACTTC. The whole variable domain, filled in from reference TRBV30 and TRBJ2-5, reads SQTIHQWPATLVQPVGSPLSLECTVEGTSNPNLYWYRQAAGRGLQLLFYSVGIGQISSEVPQNLSASRPQDRQFILSSKKLLLSDSGFYLCAWSRVGGETQYFGPGTRLLVL.

V is TRBV12-3 or TRBV12-4 and J is TRBJ1-1; unclear D gene. The CDR3 has 13 residues. Trimming took 3 bases from V and 1 from J, leaving 6 bases between them. In nucleotides, the CDR3 is TGTGCCAGCAGTTTCTACCAGAACACTGAAGCTTTCTTT. It is translated as CASSFYQNTEAFF.

This clone was seen just once. CDR3 region: CASSYGLAGDQDTQYF. CDR3 nucleotides: TGTGCCAGCAGTTATGGTTTAGCGGGGGATCAAGATACGCAGTATTTT. The chain is built from TRBV6-2 or TRBV6-3 and TRBJ2-3, with TRBD2 matching over 9 bases. V dropped 3 bases and J dropped 5; count of bases not matched to a gene: 9. Germline V gives CDR1 MNHEY, CDR2 SVGEGT. The CDR3 extends over 16 amino acids.

The genes are TRBV18 and TRBJ1-2; D possibly corresponds to TRBD1 (5 bases). Trimming removed 0 bases at V and 5 bases at J, with 13 bases between. The CDR3 is made up of 15 amino acids. Germline CDR1 reads KGHSH; CDR2 reads LQKENI. CDR3 bases: TGTGCCAGCTCACCACCAGGGGCACGGCGGTATGGCTACACCTTC. Translation gives CASSPPGARRYGYTF.

The rearrangement joins TRBV28 to TRBJ2-2; 10 nucleotides line up with TRBD1. Germline lookup yields CDR1 MDHEN and CDR2 SYDVKM. V dropped 4 bases and J dropped 13; count of bases not matched to a gene: 24. The CDR3 sequence is 19 residues long. This CDR3 reads CASSSQLFGTGANRRSLFF. The CDR3, as DNA: TGTGCCAGCAGTTCGCAACTCTTCGGGACAGGGGCCAACCGGAGGTCGCTGTTTTTT. Full variable domain (rest looked up from reference TRBV28 and TRBJ2-2): DVKVTQSSRYLVKRTGEKVFLECVQDMDHENMFWYRQDPGLGLRLIYFSYDVKMKEKGDIPEGYSVSREKKERFSLILESASTNQTSMYLCASSSQLFGTGANRRSLFFGEGSRLTVL.

The DNA of the CDR3 is TGTGCCAGCAAAATCCAAACAGGGGACATATGGGATGGCTACACCTTC. This codes for CASKIQTGDIWDGYTF. The V and J genes are TRBV2 and TRBJ1-2; 7 nucleotides agree with TRBD1. The CDR3 length is 16 residues. Germline CDR1 is SNHLY and CDR2 is FYNNEI. J was trimmed by 6 bases and V by 7 bases; bases with no gene match: 17.

V usage is TRBV6-5 and J usage is TRBJ2-7, with no clear D. The CDR3 sequence is 14 residues long. Germline-derived CDR1 and CDR2 are MNHEY and SVGAGI. The V end lost 7 bases, the J end lost 5 bases, and 18 bases lay between the germline ends. CDR3 residues: CASTEVEYLHEQYF. The CDR3 DNA reads as TGTGCCAGCACGGAAGTGGAGTACCTCCACGAGCAGTACTTC.

The chain joins TRBV6-5 to TRBJ1-2; 9 bases map to TRBD1. This CDR3 has 14 amino acids. Germline V gene lookup returns CDR1 MNHEY and CDR2 SVGAGI. V trimming: 8 bases; J trimming: 8 bases; junction bases outside the gene matches: 12. CDR3 DNA sequence: TGTGCCAGCGGAAGGACAGGGGAAGTGGAAGGCTACACCTTC. It codes for CASGRTGEVEGYTF.

The chain is built from TRBV9 and TRBJ1-2, with D possibly TRBD1 on 5 matching bases. V was trimmed by 9 bases and J by 8 bases, leaving 17 bases between them. The CDR3 extends over 12 amino acids. CDR1 SGDLS and CDR2 YYNGEE come from the germline V gene. The CDR3 DNA reads TGTGCCACCGGGGGAGGGGCGAGGGGCTACACCTTC. It yields the protein CATGGGARGYTF.

The chain joins TRBV4-1 to TRBJ1-1; 7 nucleotides agree with TRBD1. CDR1 MGHRA and CDR2 YSYEKL come from the germline V gene. The ends lost 4 bases at V and 1 base at J; junction bases unmatched: 21. The CDR3 is 20 amino acids. CDR3 in DNA: TGCGCCAGCAGCCGATGGCTCCAAACAGGGGTCCCGCCTGGGAACACTGAAGCTTTCTTT. Translation: CASSRWLQTGVPPGNTEAFF.